Listed here are 13 T cell receptor beta chains from one sample, sequenced in a study of Ad26.COV2.S vaccination and SARS-CoV-2 variants. The treatment is: about 20 received Ad26.COV2.S at low or high dose, single or two shots; about 5 received placebo; per-sample allocation not given. Sample collection was performed on day 63 after the first vaccine or placebo injection. Libraries were prepared by immunoSEQ multiplex PCR; TCRdb keeps only in-frame clonotypes and omits some of them. The sample has some 270,000 clones; roughly 89% are singletons. Material: peripheral blood, obtained in a trial of Ad26.COV2.S vaccine versus placebo. The receptors were sampled from a person between 18 and 65 years old who received the Ad26.COV2.S COVID-19 vaccine or a placebo.

This chain uses TRBV29-1 with TRBJ1-4, with 8 bases aligning to TRBD1. Germline CDR1 and CDR2: SQVTM and ANQGSEA. This CDR3 is 16 amino acids long. With 3 bases clipped from V and 0 bases from J, the junction kept 6 bases outside the gene matches. In nucleotides, the CDR3 is TGCAGCGTTGAGGACAGGGCATTTGCAACTAATGAAAAACTGTTTTTT. This sequence encodes CSVEDRAFATNEKLFF.

The gene calls are TRBV13 and TRBJ2-1, with no clear D. The CDR3 has 12 amino acids. Trimming removed 1 base at V and 10 bases at J, with 8 bases between. The germline CDR1 and CDR2 sequences are PRHDT and FYEKMQ (reference sequence). This CDR3 reads CASSLDGGEQFF. CDR3 DNA: TGTGCCAGCAGCTTAGACGGCGGCGAGCAGTTCTTC.

This sequence joins TRBV4-3 and TRBJ2-6; unclear D gene. The germline gives CDR1 LGHNA, CDR2 YSLEER. Trimming shortened V by 4 bases and J by 0 bases, and 7 bases separated the two germline ends. The length of the CDR3 is 15 residues. Written as DNA, the CDR3 is TGCGCCAGCAGCCCCCAGTACTCTGGGGCCAACGTCCTGACTTTC. Its protein product is CASSPQYSGANVLTF.

The genes are TRBV7-2 and TRBJ1-5, with 7 bases that match TRBD1. Germline lookup yields CDR1 SGHTA and CDR2 FQGNSA. The V and J ends lost 2 bases and 0 bases, in that order; junction bases with no gene match: 7. The length of the CDR3 is 17 residues. Written as DNA, the CDR3 is TGTGCCAGCAGCTTAACCCCGACAGGGATTAGCAATCAGCCCCAGCATTTT. It encodes CASSLTPTGISNQPQHF.

This clone was recorded once. V gene TRBV3-1 (or the pseudogene TRBV3-2) combines with J gene TRBJ2-1, with 8 bases fitting TRBD2. The CDR3 extends over 16 amino acids. V was clipped by 1 base and J by 7 bases; unmatched bases: 9. The germline CDR1 and CDR2 sequences are LGHDT and YNNKEL (reference sequence). The CDR3 is CASSQVSGRAGNEQFF. As DNA, the CDR3 is TGTGCCAGCAGCCAAGTCTCCGGGAGGGCCGGTAATGAGCAGTTCTTC.

This chain uses TRBV7-8 with TRBJ2-7; D gene unclear. V was pared by 4 bases and J by 1 base, with 8 bases between. Germline V lookup: CDR1 SGHVS, CDR2 FQNEAQ. CDR3 length: 13 amino acids. The CDR3 nucleotides are TGTGCCAGCAGCTCTCGCCCGTCCTACGAGCAGTACGTC. As protein: CASSSRPSYEQYV.

This CDR3 reads CASSLTPGQGYYEQYF. The DNA for the CDR3 is TGTGCCAGCAGCCTCACGCCGGGACAGGGATACTACGAGCAGTACTTC. The chain has TRBV7-9 and TRBJ2-7, with 9 bases aligning to TRBD1. CDR1 SEHNR and CDR2 FQNEAQ come from the germline V gene (reference sequence). The CDR3 spans 16 residues. The V and J ends lost 5 bases and 3 bases, in that order; junction bases with no gene match: 11.

The rearrangement joins TRBV4-1 to TRBJ2-2, with 8 bases that match TRBD1. In germline, CDR1 is MGHRA, CDR2 YSYEKL. V shed 0 bases, J shed 5 bases, and the junction held 8 bases outside the gene matches. The CDR3 has 17 residues. DNA for the CDR3: TGCGCCAGCAGCCAAGATAGCCAGGGGGCGTGGACCGGGGAGCTGTTTTTT. Translating it yields CASSQDSQGAWTGELFF.

The J gene is TRBJ2-1, the V gene TRBV7-8; D gene uncertain. V lost 5 bases to trimming and J lost 9 bases, with 11 bases between them. The V gene's germline CDR1 is SGHVS and CDR2 FQNEAQ. The CDR3 is 12 amino acids. The CDR3 region has the DNA TGTGCCAGCAGCCGACTCTCGGCTGAGCAGTTCTTC. Its translation is CASSRLSAEQFF.

The rearrangement uses TRBV4-1 and TRBJ2-2, with 7 positions matching TRBD1. V gave up 2 bases and J gave up 10 bases; unmatched junction bases: 10. The CDR3 has 15 amino acids. CDR1 MGHRA and CDR2 YSYEKL come from the germline V gene. CDR3 region: CASSQTGTVGEELFF. Here the CDR3 DNA reads TGCGCCAGCAGCCAAACCGGGACAGTTGGTGAGGAGCTGTTTTTT.

The genes are TRBV9 and TRBJ2-7; D is possibly TRBD2 (7 bases). From germline, CDR1 is SGDLS and CDR2 YYNGEE. This CDR3 spans 15 amino acids. V shed 4 bases and J shed 5 bases, with 19 bases lying between them. The CDR3 DNA reads TGTGCCAGCAGCCCCAGAGGGGGGGCTGGCCACGAGCAGTACTTC. Protein sequence: CASSPRGGAGHEQYF.

The chain links TRBV30 to TRBJ1-2, with TRBD1 matching 8 bases. Germline V lookup: CDR1 GTSNPN, CDR2 SVGIG (reference sequence). J lost 7 bases, V lost 0 bases, and 7 bases had no gene match. The CDR3 spans 14 residues. In DNA, the CDR3 is TGTGCCTGGAGTGTACAGGCAGGGGGCCTTGGCTACACCTTC. It encodes CAWSVQAGGLGYTF.

The V gene is TRBV24-1, the J gene TRBJ1-5; D not certain. The CDR3 spans 13 residues. CDR1 is KGHDR, CDR2 SFDVKD, per germline. V lost 5 bases and J 5 bases, leaving 9 bases between the germline ends. The CDR3 reads CATSASTYQPQHF. The CDR3 coding sequence is TGTGCCACCAGTGCCTCGACTTATCAGCCCCAGCATTTT.